Below are 25 T cell receptor beta chains sequenced from a single sample in a study of blood T cell repertoires in COVID-19 (dated by TCRdb to 2018 to 2021). Receptors were amplified or captured by the immunoSEQ multiplex PCR assay. The immuneACCESS repertoire file appears here via TCRdb, limited to in-frame rearrangements. These files lack a portion of the clones; in checked studies, under half of the deficit traces to unresolved V genes, and the cause of the others is not known. Across this sample there are about 150,000 clones, with 65% to 85% seen only once. Roughly 19% of the sample is held by the ten biggest clonotypes. Material for sequencing was peripheral blood. The receptors here all came from a woman in her 70s who had recovered from COVID-19.

The chain combines TRBV5-1 with TRBJ1-6; a weak D match, TRBD1 (5 bases). The CDR3 has 17 residues. Germline CDR1 SGHRS, CDR2 YFSETQ. V was shortened by 2 bases and J by 0 bases, with 12 bases between the two germline ends. The CDR3 sequence: CASSLTGPSSYNSPLHF. CDR3 coding DNA: TGCGCCAGCAGCTTAACAGGCCCAAGCTCCTATAATTCACCCCTCCACTTT.

The chain recombines TRBV9 with TRBJ2-7, with 11 positions matching TRBD1. With 3 bases clipped from V and 7 bases from J, the junction kept 6 bases outside the gene matches. This CDR3 region has 14 residues. In germline, CDR1 is SGDLS, CDR2 YYNGEE. The CDR3 bases are TGTGCCAGCAGCGCCCGGACAGGGGGCAGTGAGCAGTACTTC. This translates into CASSARTGGSEQYF.

This clone was found a few times. The chain uses TRBV2 and TRBJ2-4; no clear D gene. The CDR3 covers 14 residues. Germline-derived CDR1 and CDR2 are SNHLY and FYNNEI. The ends were cut back, 4 bases at V and 10 bases at J, with 17 bases in the middle. The CDR3 loop reads CASSVTGFRGIQYF. The CDR3 DNA follows: TGTGCCAGCAGTGTTACCGGGTTCCGAGGTATTCAGTACTTC.

CDR3 sequence (DNA): TGCGCCAGCAGCATCGGGCTAGCGGGAGCGGGGGAGACCCAGTACTTC. This codes for CASSIGLAGAGETQYF. The genes are TRBV5-1 and TRBJ2-5; 10 nucleotides match TRBD2. The CDR3 sequence is 16 residues long. V dropped 4 bases and J dropped 5; count of bases not matched to a gene: 11. CDR1 is SGHRS and CDR2 is YFSETQ in the germline V gene.

The chain is built from TRBV19 and TRBJ2-5, with 14 bases aligning to TRBD2. The CDR3 consists of 17 residues. Germline trimming cut 2 bases from V and 2 bases from J; bases unmatched to any gene: 4. Germline V gene data show CDR1 as LNHDA and CDR2 as SQIVND (reference sequence). The CDR3 loop is CASSISGLAGGQETQYF. CDR3 coding DNA: TGTGCCAGTAGTATATCCGGACTAGCGGGGGGTCAAGAGACCCAGTACTTC.

The V and J genes are TRBV4-2 and TRBJ2-3; D is possibly TRBD2 (5 bases). V was trimmed by 4 bases and J by 4 bases, leaving 9 bases between them. The CDR3 contains 13 residues. Germline V gives CDR1 LGHNA, CDR2 YNFKEQ. For the CDR3, the DNA is TGTGCCAGCAGCCGCAAAGCGGCAGATACGCAGTATTTT. This sequence encodes CASSRKAADTQYF.

V is TRBV7-2 and J is TRBJ2-5; D perhaps matches TRBD1 (5 bases). Germline CDR1 and CDR2: SGHTA and FQGNSA. The CDR3 has 13 amino acids. V was shortened by 8 bases and J by 2 bases, with 12 bases between the two germline ends. The CDR3 DNA sequence: TGTGCCAGCGTCGACAGCCCTCAAGAGACCCAGTACTTC. Translated, it gives CASVDSPQETQYF.

The chain links TRBV18 to TRBJ2-1; 9 positions agree with TRBD1. The CDR3 extends over 17 amino acids. After removal of 4 bases from V and 9 bases from J, the junction contained 16 bases not matched to a gene. The V gene's germline CDR1 is KGHSH and CDR2 LQKENI. Written as DNA, the CDR3 is TGTGCCAGCTCACAATCAACCGGGACAGGGTTTTATGGTGAGCAGTTCTTC. Amino acids: CASSQSTGTGFYGEQFF.

This chain connects TRBV10-3 to TRBJ2-1; 8 nucleotides line up with TRBD2. V trimming: 2 bases; J trimming: 0 bases; junction bases outside the gene matches: 0. Per the germline V gene, CDR1 is ENHRY and CDR2 is SYGVKD. This CDR3 comprises 15 residues. The CDR3 sequence: CAISEAGGSYNEQFF. CDR3 in DNA: TGTGCCATCAGTGAGGCGGGAGGCTCCTACAATGAGCAGTTCTTC.

V is TRBV28 and J is TRBJ2-7; D might be TRBD2 (7 bases). This CDR3 region has 15 residues. Trimming left V 6 bases short and J 2 bases short, with 17 bases between. Germline values: CDR1 MDHEN, CDR2 SYDVKM. The CDR3 here is CASSPGGGAAYEQYF. CDR3 DNA: TGTGCCAGCAGCCCTGGAGGGGGGGCCGCCTACGAGCAGTACTTC.

This chain links TRBV3-1 (or the pseudogene TRBV3-2) with TRBJ1-1; D ambiguous. V lost 0 bases and J 5 bases, leaving 7 bases between the germline ends. The CDR3 length is 13 residues. Germline loops: CDR1 LGHDT, CDR2 YNNKEL (reference sequence). CDR3 protein: CASSQERGTEAFF. CDR3 in DNA: TGTGCCAGCAGCCAAGAGCGGGGAACTGAAGCTTTCTTT.

The V gene is TRBV3-1 (or the pseudogene TRBV3-2), the J gene TRBJ1-5; 7 bases agree with TRBD1. CDR3 length: 14 residues. Germline V lookup: CDR1 LGHDT, CDR2 YNNKEL (reference sequence). Trimming at V came to 4 bases and at J to 5 bases, leaving 5 bases not matched to a gene. The DNA of the CDR3 is TGTGCCAGCAGCCGACAGGGCTCGGATCAGCCCCAGCATTTT. Its protein is CASSRQGSDQPQHF.

The V gene is TRBV29-1, the J gene TRBJ1-1; 12 nucleotides line up with TRBD1. Germline V gene data show CDR1 as SQVTM and CDR2 as ANQGSEA. Losses at the gene ends were 8 bases for V and 4 bases for J; bases not matched to a gene: 8. CDR3 length equals 14 residues. The CDR3 loop reads CSSQRDRGLTEAFF. The CDR3 bases are TGCAGCTCACAACGGGACAGGGGGCTCACTGAAGCTTTCTTT. Combining the CDR3 with reference TRBV29-1 and TRBJ1-1 gives the whole variable domain SAVISQKPSRDICQRGTSLTIQCQVDSQVTMMFWYRQQPGQSLTLIATANQGSEATYESGFVIDKFPISRPNLTFSTLTVSNMSPEDSSIYLCSSQRDRGLTEAFFGQGTRLTVV.

The chain couples TRBV27 to TRBJ2-7, with D perhaps TRBD2 (6 bases). This CDR3 contains 13 residues. Germline-derived CDR1 and CDR2 are MNHEY and SMNVEV (reference sequence). V was cut by 4 bases and J by 5 bases, with 12 bases left in between. The CDR3 is CASSWGRTNEQYF. The CDR3 DNA sequence: TGTGCCAGCAGTTGGGGGAGGACCAACGAGCAGTACTTC.

The gene calls are TRBV9 and TRBJ1-2; TRBD1 matches at 8 bases. Looked up from germline, CDR1 is SGDLS and CDR2 is YYNGEE. V gave up 3 bases and J gave up 9 bases; unmatched junction bases: 1. The CDR3 totals 11 residues. Here the CDR3 DNA reads TGTGCCAGCAGCGCCAGGGGGCGCTACACCTTC. It specifies CASSARGRYTF.

The rearrangement joins TRBV28 to TRBJ1-1; D unclear. The CDR3 is made up of 12 amino acids. Trimming cost V 8 bases and J 1 base, with 8 bases left between them. Germline CDR1 and CDR2: MDHEN and SYDVKM. As DNA, the CDR3 is TGTGCCAGCGCGTCGGGGAACACTGAAGCTTTCTTT. As protein: CASASGNTEAFF.

The rearrangement uses TRBV15 and TRBJ2-1, with 9 bases lining up with TRBD2. J gave up 2 bases and V 5 bases, and 7 bases lay outside the gene matches. The germline V gene encodes CDR1 LNHNV and CDR2 YYDKDF (reference sequence). The CDR3 sequence is 16 residues long. The CDR3 here is CATSQLAGKTYNEQFF. The CDR3 DNA follows: TGTGCCACCAGCCAGCTAGCGGGGAAGACCTACAATGAGCAGTTCTTC.

The chain couples TRBV7-2 to TRBJ1-1, with D uncertain. Trimming took 7 bases from V and 0 from J, leaving 12 bases between them. The germline V gene has CDR1 SGHTA and CDR2 FQGNSA. The CDR3 is made up of 14 amino acids. The CDR3 nucleotides read TGTGCCAGCACCGCGGGGAGGGTGAACACTGAAGCTTTCTTT. It is translated as CASTAGRVNTEAFF.

This chain connects TRBV5-1 to TRBJ1-2; tentative D call: TRBD1 (6 bases). The CDR3 contains 14 residues. Germline CDR1 reads SGHRS; CDR2 reads YFSETQ. The germline V and J ends were trimmed by 0 bases and 8 bases, with 14 bases remaining between them. For the CDR3, the DNA is TGCGCCAGCAGCTTGGAAGGGGGGGCGGGAGGCTACACCTTC. Amino acid sequence: CASSLEGGAGGYTF.

In this sample, this clone turned up once. The chain is built from TRBV5-1 and TRBJ1-6; a weak D match, TRBD1 (6 bases). Germline CDR1 is SGHRS and CDR2 is YFSETQ. V was clipped by 2 bases and J by 6 bases, with 9 bases between them. The CDR3 contains 14 residues. For the CDR3, the DNA is TGCGCCAGCAGCTTCGGACAGATTAATTCACCCCTCCACTTT. Amino acid sequence: CASSFGQINSPLHF.

The chain uses TRBV10-2 and TRBJ1-3, with TRBD1 as a possible D gene (6 bases). The V end lost 8 bases, the J end lost 0 bases, and 8 bases lay between the germline ends. Germline V lookup: CDR1 WSHSY, CDR2 SAAADI. This CDR3 has 13 amino acids. The CDR3 DNA reads TGCGCCAGCCGAGGGGGCTCTGGAAACACCATATATTTT. Protein product: CASRGGSGNTIYF.

The V and J genes are TRBV7-8 and TRBJ1-5; no firm D call. CDR1 is SGHVS and CDR2 is FQNEAQ in the germline V gene. The CDR3 extends over 15 amino acids. V lost 3 bases and J 3 bases, leaving 12 bases between the germline ends. In DNA, the CDR3 is TGTGCCAGCAGCTTGTCGGGTCGGAACAATCAGCCCCAGCATTTT. Translation gives CASSLSGRNNQPQHF. Full variable domain (rest looked up from reference TRBV7-8 and TRBJ1-5): GAGVSQSPRYKVAKRGQDVALRCDPISGHVSLFWYQQALGQGPEFLTYFQNEAQLDKSGLPSDRFFAERPEGSVSTLKIQRTQQEDSAVYLCASSLSGRNNQPQHFGDGTRLSIL.

The chain combines TRBV7-2 with TRBJ2-4; TRBD2 matches 9 bases. There are 16 residues in the CDR3. CDR1 is SGHTA, CDR2 FQGNSA, per germline. Unmatched junction bases numbered 13, after V lost 5 bases and J lost 8 bases. The CDR3 protein is CASSPGGGRALDIQYF. For the CDR3, the DNA is TGTGCCAGCAGCCCAGGAGGCGGGAGGGCCCTGGACATTCAGTACTTC.

This clone has a single count. V usage is TRBV3-1 (or the pseudogene TRBV3-2) and J usage is TRBJ2-5; a weak D match, TRBD1 (5 bases). V shed 5 bases and J shed 1 base, with 11 bases lying between them. The CDR3 covers 14 residues. From germline, CDR1 is LGHDT and CDR2 YNNKEL (reference sequence). CDR3 amino acids: CASSSRGSQETQYF. The CDR3 DNA sequence: TGTGCCAGCAGCTCAAGGGGTTCCCAAGAGACCCAGTACTTC.

The chain links TRBV3-1 (or the pseudogene TRBV3-2) to TRBJ1-1, with D maybe TRBD1 (6 bases). CDR3 length: 14 residues. Looked up from germline, CDR1 is LGHDT and CDR2 is YNNKEL (reference sequence). V dropped 2 bases and J dropped 10 bases, with 17 bases sitting between them. The CDR3 spells CASSQTQGPHIAFF. CDR3 in DNA: TGTGCCAGCAGCCAAACACAGGGACCGCACATAGCTTTCTTT.